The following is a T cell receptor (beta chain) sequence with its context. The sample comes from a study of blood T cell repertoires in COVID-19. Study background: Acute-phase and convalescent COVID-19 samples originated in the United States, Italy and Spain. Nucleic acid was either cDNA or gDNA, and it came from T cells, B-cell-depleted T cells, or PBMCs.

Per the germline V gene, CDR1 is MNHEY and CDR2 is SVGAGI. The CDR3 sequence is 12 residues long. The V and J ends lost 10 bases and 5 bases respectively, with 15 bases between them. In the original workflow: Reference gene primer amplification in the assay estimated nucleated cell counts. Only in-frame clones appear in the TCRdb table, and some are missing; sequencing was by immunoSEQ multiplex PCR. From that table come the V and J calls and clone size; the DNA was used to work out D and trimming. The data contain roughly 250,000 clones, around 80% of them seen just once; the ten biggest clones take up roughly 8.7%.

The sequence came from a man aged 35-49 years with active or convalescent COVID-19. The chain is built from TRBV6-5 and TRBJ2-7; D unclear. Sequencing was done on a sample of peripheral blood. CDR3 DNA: TGTGCCAAGACCAGCTCCCGGGACGAGCAGTACTTC. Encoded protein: CAKTSSRDEQYF.